These T cell receptor beta chains were read from a single sample in a study of blood T cell repertoires in COVID-19. Sequenced by immunoSEQ multiplex PCR; TCRdb stores in-frame clones only, minus some. The table shows fewer than 80,000 clones, with around 90% occurring only once. Sample: peripheral blood. These receptors came from a human donor in a cohort sampled during active COVID-19. Both conserved end residues are part of each CDR3. The order of the fields is J gene, D gene, V gene, CDR3 DNA, CDR3 protein. A D gene is named only where the DNA matches it firmly.

j_call: TRBJ1-3
d_call: -
v_call: TRBV18
cdr3_nt: TGTGCCAGCTCACCACCCCCAGACTCTGGAAACACCATATATTTT
cdr3_aa: CASSPPPDSGNTIYF

j_call: TRBJ1-1
d_call: -
v_call: TRBV21-1
cdr3_nt: TGTGCCAGCAGCAAAGGACAGGGACCGAACACTGAAGCTTTCTTT
cdr3_aa: CASSKGQGPNTEAFF

j_call: TRBJ1-2
d_call: TRBD1
v_call: TRBV9
cdr3_nt: TGTGCCAGCAGCGTGACGAGGACAGGGGGAGACTACACCTTC
cdr3_aa: CASSVTRTGGDYTF

j_call: TRBJ2-3
d_call: -
v_call: TRBV7-6
cdr3_nt: TGTGCCAGCAGCTTAGAGAGAGGAGTGACAGATACGCAGTATTTT
cdr3_aa: CASSLERGVTDTQYF

j_call: TRBJ1-1
d_call: -
v_call: TRBV6-2/TRBV6-3
cdr3_nt: TGTGCCAGCAGTTCAATAGACATGAGAGCTTTCTTT
cdr3_aa: CASSSIDMRAFF

j_call: TRBJ2-5
d_call: -
v_call: TRBV15
cdr3_nt: TGTGCCACCAGCAGAGGGGCCCACCAAGAGACCCAGTACTTC
cdr3_aa: CATSRGAHQETQYF

j_call: TRBJ2-7
d_call: TRBD1
v_call: TRBV19
cdr3_nt: TGTGCCAGTAGTATTGCGGGACAGGGGGCGTACGAGCAGTACTTC
cdr3_aa: CASSIAGQGAYEQYF

j_call: TRBJ2-7
d_call: -
v_call: TRBV7-9
cdr3_nt: TGTGCCAGCAGCCGCCCTGAGGGAGACTACGAGCAGTACTTC
cdr3_aa: CASSRPEGDYEQYF

j_call: TRBJ2-1
d_call: -
v_call: TRBV24-1
cdr3_nt: TGTGCCACCAGTGACTCCGCCTCTGCGGAGAGGAATGAGCAGTTCTTC
cdr3_aa: CATSDSASAERNEQFF

j_call: TRBJ1-2
d_call: TRBD1
v_call: TRBV27
cdr3_nt: TGTGCCAGCAGTCGCCAGGGGGCCAGAGGCTACACCTTC
cdr3_aa: CASSRQGARGYTF

j_call: TRBJ2-1
d_call: -
v_call: TRBV4-3
cdr3_nt: TGCGCCAGCAGCCAAGGACTAGGTTGGTACAATGAGCAGTTCTTC
cdr3_aa: CASSQGLGWYNEQFF

j_call: TRBJ2-2
d_call: TRBD2
v_call: TRBV19
cdr3_nt: TGTGCCAGTAGGGGACTAGCGGCGAACACCGGGGAGCTGTTTTTT
cdr3_aa: CASRGLAANTGELFF

j_call: TRBJ2-7
d_call: -
v_call: TRBV18
cdr3_nt: TGTGCCAGCTCACGCTCACTTTCGTACGAGCAGTACTTC
cdr3_aa: CASSRSLSYEQYF

j_call: TRBJ1-1
d_call: -
v_call: TRBV5-6
cdr3_nt: TGTGCCAGCAGGGCCGGGACAAGACTACCTTTCTTT
cdr3_aa: CASRAGTRLPFF

j_call: TRBJ2-1
d_call: -
v_call: TRBV9
cdr3_nt: TGTGCCAGCAGCGTATTAGCCAGCGTTGGCAATGAGCAGTTCTTC
cdr3_aa: CASSVLASVGNEQFF

j_call: TRBJ2-6
d_call: TRBD1
v_call: TRBV6-6
cdr3_nt: TGTGCCAGCAGCGACAAACCGGACAGGGGGTTCCTCTCTGGGGCCAACGTCCTGACTTTC
cdr3_aa: CASSDKPDRGFLSGANVLTF

j_call: TRBJ2-7
d_call: -
v_call: TRBV21-1
cdr3_nt: TGTGCCAGCAGCACCGACAGACTTTTCTCCTACGAGCAGTACTTC
cdr3_aa: CASSTDRLFSYEQYF